These 17 T cell receptor beta chains were all obtained from the same sample, sequenced in a study of identical twins. MiXCR, applied by TCRdb to the 5' RACE reads, yields one record per CDR3 protein. The data hold 1.5 million to 2 million distinct CDR3 sequences, with under 35% observed a single time. The sample comprised cord blood. These receptor sequences come from a newborn girl in good health.

This clonotype was counted ten times or more. The chain employs TRBV20-1 and TRBJ2-7, with D possibly matching TRBD1 (6 bases). V lost 2 bases and J lost 2, with 10 bases in between. CDR3 size: 13 residues. CDR1 DFQATT and CDR2 SNEGSKA come from the germline V gene (reference sequence). The CDR3 DNA reads TGCAGTGCTAGATCCAGGGGAGCCTACGAGCAGTACTTC. As protein: CSARSRGAYEQYF.

This chain links TRBV15 with TRBJ2-1; 8 bases are shared with TRBD2. V lost 3 bases and J lost 8; bases outside the gene matches: 6. Germline lookup yields CDR1 LNHNV and CDR2 YYDKDF (reference sequence). The CDR3 runs 14 residues. CDR3 sequence (DNA): TGTGCCACCAGCAGGACTAGCGTATTGTATGAGCAGTTCTTC. It encodes CATSRTSVLYEQFF.

The V call is TRBV12-3 or TRBV12-4, the J call TRBJ1-1, with 10 bases lining up with TRBD1. V was clipped by 3 bases and J by 10 bases; unmatched bases: 11. There are 15 residues in the CDR3. The CDR3 spells CASSFLGTGVAVAFF. The CDR3 coding sequence is TGTGCCAGCAGTTTTTTGGGGACAGGGGTGGCGGTAGCTTTCTTT.

This clonotype was counted a few times. The V call is TRBV3-1, the J call TRBJ1-2; D is perhaps TRBD1 (5 bases). V lost 0 bases to trimming and J lost 7 bases, with 12 bases between them. Germline V gene data show CDR1 as LGHDT and CDR2 as YNNKEL (reference sequence). This CDR3 region has 14 residues. CDR3 residues: CASSQEDRRGGYTF. In DNA form, the CDR3 reads TGTGCCAGCAGCCAAGAGGATCGGAGGGGTGGCTACACCTTC.

This clonotype was found once. The chain is built from TRBV12-3 or TRBV12-4 and TRBJ2-7, with TRBD2 matching over 12 bases. CDR3 length equals 16 residues. With V trimmed by 6 bases and J by 1 base, 7 bases remained unmatched. CDR3 nucleotides: TGTGCCAGCAGCACCATGGGACTAGCGGGTTCCTACGAGCAGTACTTC. It is translated as CASSTMGLAGSYEQYF.

The genes are TRBV6-1 and TRBJ1-2; 10 bases line up with TRBD1. V lost 4 bases and J lost 0; bases outside the gene matches: 5. The CDR3 length is 16 residues. The V gene's germline CDR1 is MNHNS and CDR2 SASEGT. The CDR3 DNA reads TGTGCCAGCAGTGGCGGGACAGGGGCACCTAACTATGGCTACACCTTC. This gives the protein CASSGGTGAPNYGYTF.

V usage is TRBV6-1 and J usage is TRBJ2-3, with D perhaps being TRBD1 or TRBD2 (5 bases each). CDR3 size: 16 residues. The germline gives CDR1 MNHNS, CDR2 SASEGT. The germline V and J ends were trimmed by 7 bases and 2 bases, with 19 bases remaining between them. CDR3 protein: CASTFRPGTTTDTQYF. As DNA, the CDR3 is TGTGCCAGCACGTTCCGGCCCGGGACGACCACAGATACGCAGTATTTT.

J is TRBJ2-7 and V is TRBV13, with 7 positions matching TRBD2. The junction had 15 bases not matched to a gene; V was cut back by 4 bases and J by 3 bases. Germline assignment: CDR1 PRHDT and CDR2 FYEKMQ (reference sequence). The CDR3 length is 17 residues. As DNA, the CDR3 is TGTGCCAGCAGCTCCCTCGGCGGGGGATACCCCAACTACGAGCAGTACTTC. This translates into CASSSLGGGYPNYEQYF.

The table lists this clonotype with many counts. The chain joins TRBV15 to TRBJ2-7, with a tentative D call TRBD2 (5 bases). V gave up 0 bases and J gave up 1 base, with 7 bases separating them. The CDR3 covers 14 residues. The V gene's germline CDR1 is LNHNV and CDR2 YYDKDF (reference sequence). CDR3 nucleotide sequence: TGTGCCACCAGCAGAGATTCGGGGTCCTACGAGCAGTACTTC. Translated, it gives CATSRDSGSYEQYF. Based on the CDR3 plus reference TRBV15 and TRBJ2-7, the full variable domain is DAMVIQNPRYQVTQFGKPVTLSCSQTLNHNVMYWYQQKSSQAPKLLFHYYDKDFNNEADTPDNFQSRRPNTSFCFLDIRSPGLGDTAMYLCATSRDSGSYEQYFGPGTRLTVT.

This clonotype appeared a few times. This chain uses TRBV7-8 with TRBJ2-1; 10 bases line up with TRBD1. Germline loops: CDR1 SGHVS, CDR2 FQNEAQ. The CDR3 spans 19 residues. The V and J ends lost 2 bases and 1 base, in that order; junction bases with no gene match: 11. CDR3 sequence: CASSLNPLGQGRSYNEQFF. For the CDR3, the DNA is TGTGCCAGCAGCTTAAATCCATTGGGACAGGGGCGATCCTACAATGAGCAGTTCTTC.

The rearrangement links TRBV20-1 to TRBJ1-1; D not resolved. The CDR3 has 14 amino acids. The germline CDR1 and CDR2 sequences are DFQATT and SNEGSKA (reference sequence). Between the trimmed V and J ends, which lost 1 base and 0 bases, there was a span of 9 bases. The CDR3 DNA follows: TGCAGTGCTAGAGGGGCGGGCATGAACACTGAAGCTTTCTTT. Its protein product is CSARGAGMNTEAFF.

This clonotype has just a few counts. V and J are TRBV20-1 and TRBJ1-4; D is ambiguous. This CDR3 has 12 amino acids. The germline V gene encodes CDR1 DFQATT and CDR2 SNEGSKA (reference sequence). Trimming stripped 7 bases from V and 8 bases from J, with 14 bases between. The CDR3 DNA follows: TGCAGTGACCGACACCTCGGGGAAAAACTGTTTTTT. This sequence encodes CSDRHLGEKLFF.

This sequence joins TRBV5-1 and TRBJ2-3, with TRBD2 matching over 8 bases. The CDR3 spans 16 residues. The germline V gene has CDR1 SGHRS and CDR2 YFSETQ. J was trimmed by 6 bases and V by 0 bases; bases with no gene match: 9. CDR3 nucleotides: TGCGCCAGCAGCTTGGTCTCTAGCGGGCCCCGGGATACGCAGTATTTT. Its protein product is CASSLVSSGPRDTQYF.

The chain couples TRBV7-9 to TRBJ2-3; perhaps TRBD2 as D (6 bases). The length of the CDR3 is 15 residues. CDR1 and CDR2 from the germline V gene are SEHNR and FQNEAQ (reference sequence). Trimming removed 5 bases from V and 0 bases from J, with 12 bases in between. The CDR3 loop is CASSDKGTSTDTQYF. The CDR3 bases are TGTGCCAGCAGCGATAAGGGGACTAGCACAGATACGCAGTATTTT.

CDR3 residues: CASSETGQLGGTQYF. The CDR3 DNA is TGCGCCAGCAGTGAGACGGGACAGCTTGGGGGTACGCAGTATTTT. V is TRBV10-1 and J is TRBJ2-3, with TRBD1 identical over 7 bases. Germline V gives CDR1 WNHNN, CDR2 SYGVQD (reference sequence). Trimming at V came to 2 bases and at J to 8 bases, leaving 10 bases not matched to a gene. The CDR3 length is 15 residues.

The J gene is TRBJ2-3, the V gene TRBV28; 7 bases line up with TRBD2. Germline CDR1 is MDHEN and CDR2 is SYDVKM. This CDR3 contains 17 residues. V lost 1 base, J lost 3 bases, and 10 bases stayed unmatched. CDR3 residues: CASSLSAGLEGTDTQYF. The CDR3 DNA follows: TGTGCCAGCAGTTTATCGGCTGGACTAGAGGGTACAGATACGCAGTATTTT.

The chain uses TRBV5-6 and TRBJ2-1, with 9 bases fitting TRBD2. The tail of the sequence fits TRBJ2-7 better, so the J call may be wrong. CDR1 and CDR2 (germline): SGHDT, YYEEEE. CDR3 length equals 16 residues. The CDR3 nucleotides read TGTGCCAGCAGCCATATTCTAGCGGGGCCCTACAATGAGCAGTACTTC. It codes for CASSHILAGPYNEQYF.